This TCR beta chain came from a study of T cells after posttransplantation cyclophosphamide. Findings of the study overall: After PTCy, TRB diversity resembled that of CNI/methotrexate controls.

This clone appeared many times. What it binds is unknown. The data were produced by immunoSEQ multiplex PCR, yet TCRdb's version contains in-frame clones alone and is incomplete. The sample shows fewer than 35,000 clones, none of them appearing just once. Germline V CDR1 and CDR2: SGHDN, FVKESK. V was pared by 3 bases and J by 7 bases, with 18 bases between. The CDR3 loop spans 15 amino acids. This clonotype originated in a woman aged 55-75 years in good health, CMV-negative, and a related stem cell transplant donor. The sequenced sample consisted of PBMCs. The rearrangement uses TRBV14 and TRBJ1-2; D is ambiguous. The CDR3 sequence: CASSHPRGGYGGYTF. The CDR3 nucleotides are TGTGCCAGCAGCCATCCCCGGGGAGGGTACGGTGGCTACACCTTC.